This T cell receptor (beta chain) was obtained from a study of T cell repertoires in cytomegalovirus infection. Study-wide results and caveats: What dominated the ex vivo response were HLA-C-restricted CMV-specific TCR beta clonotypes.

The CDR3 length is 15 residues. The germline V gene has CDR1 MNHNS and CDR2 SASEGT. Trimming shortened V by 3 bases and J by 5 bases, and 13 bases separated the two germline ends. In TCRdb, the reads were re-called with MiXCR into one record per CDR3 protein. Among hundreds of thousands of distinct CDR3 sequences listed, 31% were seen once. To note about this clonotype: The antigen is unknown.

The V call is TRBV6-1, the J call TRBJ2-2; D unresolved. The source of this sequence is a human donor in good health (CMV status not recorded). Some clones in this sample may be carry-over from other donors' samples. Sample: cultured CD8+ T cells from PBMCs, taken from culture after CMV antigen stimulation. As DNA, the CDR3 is TGTGCCAGCAGTGACTTTCTATACACTACCGGGGAGCTGTTTTTT. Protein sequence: CASSDFLYTTGELFF.